In its sample, the clone carrying this T cell receptor (beta chain) was seen a few times. The antigen is undetermined. The entry originates in a study of early T cells in non-severe SARS-CoV-2 infection. Background on the study: Chains from this unsorted whole-blood bulk RNA could not be paired.

The CDR3 is 12 residues long. The V gene lost 2 bases and the J gene lost 5 bases, with 7 bases spanning the gap. From germline, CDR1 is SGHRS and CDR2 YFSETQ. Study outcomes and limitations: Matching with VDJdb favored anti-spike CD8 responses (missing private and CD4 specificities).

Individual cDNA molecules were tagged with unique molecular identifiers. One entry per CDR3 protein, called by TCRdb with MiXCR from the 5' RACE reads. Of approximately 40,000 distinct CDR3 sequences listed, about 6% are singletons. V gene TRBV5-1 combines with J gene TRBJ1-1; D is undetermined. The sample in question was whole blood, obtained at baseline. The sequence was obtained from an adult who was a healthcare worker with PCR-confirmed SARS-CoV-2 infection or an uninfected control (not recorded which). CDR3 in amino acids: CASSFWGTEAFF. DNA of the CDR3: TGCGCCAGCAGCTTCTGGGGAACTGAAGCTTTCTTT.